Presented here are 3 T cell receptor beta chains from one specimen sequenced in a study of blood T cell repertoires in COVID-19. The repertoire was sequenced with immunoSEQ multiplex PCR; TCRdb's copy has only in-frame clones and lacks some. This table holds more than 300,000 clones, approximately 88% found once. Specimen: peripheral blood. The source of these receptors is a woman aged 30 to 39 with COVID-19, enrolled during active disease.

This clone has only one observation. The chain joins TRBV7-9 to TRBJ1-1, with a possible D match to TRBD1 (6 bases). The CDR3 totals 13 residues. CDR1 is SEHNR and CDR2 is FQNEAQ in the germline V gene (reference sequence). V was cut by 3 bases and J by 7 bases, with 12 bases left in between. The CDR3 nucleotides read TGTGCCAGCAGCTTTCAGGGGACCGGTGAAGCTTTCTTT. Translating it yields CASSFQGTGEAFF.

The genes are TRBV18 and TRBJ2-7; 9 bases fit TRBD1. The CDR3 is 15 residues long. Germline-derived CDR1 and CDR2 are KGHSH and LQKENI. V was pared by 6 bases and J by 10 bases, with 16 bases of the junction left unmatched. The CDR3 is CASSITAARDRDQYF. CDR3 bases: TGTGCCAGCTCGATCACCGCAGCCCGGGACAGGGATCAGTACTTC.

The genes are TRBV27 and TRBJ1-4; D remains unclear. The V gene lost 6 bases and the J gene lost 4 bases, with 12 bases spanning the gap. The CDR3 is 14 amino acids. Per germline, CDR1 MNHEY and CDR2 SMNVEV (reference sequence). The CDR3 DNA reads TGTGCCAGCAGCACCGCACAGCTTAATGAAAAACTGTTTTTT. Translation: CASSTAQLNEKLFF.